A selection of T cell receptor beta chains follows, all from one sample in a study of blood T cell repertoires in COVID-19. Assay used: immunoSEQ multiplex PCR; TCRdb lists only in-frame clones, some missing. The table has about 240,000 clones, more than 80% seen once. Input material: peripheral blood. The receptors here all came from a human donor in a cohort sampled during active COVID-19. Both conserved end residues are part of each CDR3. Fields, in order: D gene, clone size, V gene, J gene, CDR3 DNA, CDR3 protein. The D gene is left open where the match is weak. Some rows mark clone size as missing; the rest say once, few, many or name a class of expanded clone.

-	-	TRBV7-2	TRBJ1-2	TGTGCCAGCAGCCTGAGTAAGAACTATGGCTACACCTTC	CASSLSKNYGYTF
-	-	TRBV9	TRBJ1-1	TGTGCCAGCAGAGACGACGGAGGATTAAACACTGAAGCTTTCTTT	CASRDDGGLNTEAFF
-	-	TRBV10-1	TRBJ1-1	TGCGCCAGCAGTGAGTCGCTGGGGAGGGCCGGGACTGAAGCTTTCTTT	CASSESLGRAGTEAFF
TRBD1	-	TRBV29-1	TRBJ1-2	TGCAGCGTCTCAGGGGGCATTAACTATGGCTACACCTTC	CSVSGGINYGYTF
-	-	TRBV19	TRBJ1-6	TGTGCCAGTAGTATAGCCTCCGGGATCTCGGATTCACCCCTCCACTTT	CASSIASGISDSPLHF
-	-	TRBV30	TRBJ2-6	TGTGCCTGGAGGGGCAGGGCGGCTGGGGCCAACGTCCTGACTTTC	CAWRGRAAGANVLTF
-	-	TRBV18	TRBJ2-5	TGTGCCAGCTCACCACCGGATCTAGCCCTTTCCCAAGAGACCCAGTACTTC	CASSPPDLALSQETQYF
-	-	TRBV18	TRBJ1-2	TGTGCCAGCTCACCTACAACATCTAACTATGGCTACACCTTC	CASSPTTSNYGYTF
-	-	TRBV4-2	TRBJ1-4	TGTGCCAGCAGCCAAGATCGCGCAGGGTCAAGTGAAAAACTGTTTTTT	CASSQDRAGSSEKLFF
TRBD1	-	TRBV5-4	TRBJ2-7	TGTGCCAGCAGCTTGGGGCCGGGACAGGGCTACGAGCAGTACTTC	CASSLGPGQGYEQYF
TRBD2	-	TRBV5-4	TRBJ2-1	TGTGCCAGCAGCTTGGGGAGCGGGATCTACAATGAGCAGTTCTTC	CASSLGSGIYNEQFF
-	-	TRBV7-9	TRBJ2-3	TGTGCCAGCAGCTTAGGTAGCTTGGCAGATACGCAGTATTTT	CASSLGSLADTQYF
TRBD2	-	TRBV29-1	TRBJ2-3	TGCAGCGTGCCCGCGGGAGGGTCGGATACGCAGTATTTT	CSVPAGGSDTQYF
-	-	TRBV24-1	TRBJ2-7	TGTGCCACCAGTGATTTCAGCCAGGGAGGCTACGAGCAGTACTTC	CATSDFSQGGYEQYF
TRBD2	-	TRBV4-1	TRBJ2-3	TGCGCCAGCAGCCAAGGACTAGCGGGCACAGATACGCAGTATTTT	CASSQGLAGTDTQYF
-	-	TRBV3-1/TRBV3-2	TRBJ1-1	TGTGCCAGCAGCCAAGCAGGGCAGGGTGGGACTGAAGCTTTCTTT	CASSQAGQGGTEAFF
-	-	TRBV5-6	TRBJ2-7	TGTGCCAGCGGGAGCCGGGTGACTTCTTACGAGCAGTACTTC	CASGSRVTSYEQYF
TRBD1	-	TRBV18	TRBJ2-2	TGTGCCAGCTCACGCAGACAGGGAGCCGGGGAGCTGTTTTTT	CASSRRQGAGELFF
TRBD1	-	TRBV2	TRBJ2-7	TGTGCCAGCAGTAGGGGGCAGGGCTACGAGCAGTACTTC	CASSRGQGYEQYF
TRBD1	-	TRBV18	TRBJ1-5	TGTGCCAGCTCAGGGACAGGGGGCTCCACACGCGGGGATCAGCCCCAGCATTTT	CASSGTGGSTRGDQPQHF
-	-	TRBV12-3/TRBV12-4	TRBJ2-1	TGTGCCAGCAGCCCCCGGGTGAATGAGCAGTTCTTC	CASSPRVNEQFF
-	once	TRBV18	TRBJ2-6	TGTGCCAGCTCACCAGTGCTGGGAGTTTCTGGGGCCAACGTCCTGACTTTC	CASSPVLGVSGANVLTF
TRBD1	-	TRBV7-7	TRBJ2-3	TGTGCTAGCAGCTTCTCGGACAGGCGCACAGATACGCAGTATTTT	CASSFSDRRTDTQYF
-	-	TRBV11-2	TRBJ2-3	TGTGCCAGCAGCCCCGATGAGGTAGATACGCAGTATTTT	CASSPDEVDTQYF
-	-	TRBV9	TRBJ2-7	TGTGCCAGCAGCGCCAGCGGTTCCCTCGGCTACGAGCAGTACTTC	CASSASGSLGYEQYF
-	once	TRBV4-1	TRBJ1-1	TGCGCCAGCAGCCCGGAAGCGGACACTGAAGCTTTCTTT	CASSPEADTEAFF
-	-	TRBV28	TRBJ2-2	TGTGCCAGCAGGCTAGTAGGCGCCGGGGAGCTGTTTTTT	CASRLVGAGELFF